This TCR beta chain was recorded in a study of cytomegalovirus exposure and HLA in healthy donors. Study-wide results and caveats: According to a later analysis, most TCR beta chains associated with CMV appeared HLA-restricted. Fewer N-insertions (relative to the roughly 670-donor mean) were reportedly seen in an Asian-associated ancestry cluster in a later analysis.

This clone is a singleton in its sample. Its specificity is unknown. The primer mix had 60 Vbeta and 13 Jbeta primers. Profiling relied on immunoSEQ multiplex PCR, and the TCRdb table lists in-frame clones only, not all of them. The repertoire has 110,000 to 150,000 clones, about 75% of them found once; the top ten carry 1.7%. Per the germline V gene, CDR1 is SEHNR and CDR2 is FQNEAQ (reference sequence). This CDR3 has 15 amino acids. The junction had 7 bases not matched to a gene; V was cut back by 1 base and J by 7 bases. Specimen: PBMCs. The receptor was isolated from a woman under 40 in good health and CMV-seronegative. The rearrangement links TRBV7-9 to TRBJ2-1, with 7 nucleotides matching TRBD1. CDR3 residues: CASSLVGDSSNEQFF. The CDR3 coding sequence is TGTGCCAGCAGCTTAGTTGGGGACAGCTCAAATGAGCAGTTCTTC.